The 20 T cell receptor beta chains below all came from one sample that was sequenced in a study of blood T cells in healthy people across ages. Then a second PCR, running roughly 7 to 11 cycles, was carried out with a sample-barcoded 5' primer and a J-beta primer mix. TCRdb redid the calling of the 5' RACE reads with MiXCR, one entry per CDR3 protein. The sample consists of 550,000 to 650,000 distinct CDR3 sequences, under 30% of them appearing once. Material for sequencing was blood. These receptors were taken from a woman aged 80 or over in good health.

This clonotype has a count of ten or more. The chain uses TRBV5-6 and TRBJ1-2; D is perhaps TRBD1 (6 bases). Germline values: CDR1 SGHDT, CDR2 YYEEEE. Trimming cost V 0 bases and J 8 bases, with 17 bases left between them. CDR3 size: 15 residues. The CDR3 here is CASSLGGQAPRGYTF. Here the CDR3 DNA reads TGTGCCAGCAGCTTGGGGGGGCAGGCCCCCCGAGGCTACACCTTC. Using reference TRBV5-6 and TRBJ1-2 for the parts outside the CDR3, the full variable domain is DAGVTQSPTHLIKTRGQQVTLRCSPKSGHDTVSWYQQALGQGPQFIFQYYEEEERQRGNFPDRFSGHQFPNYSSELNVNALLLGDSALYLCASSLGGQAPRGYTFGSGTRLTVV.

In the case of this clonotype: A read error may explain this, as a much larger clone is one base away. V is TRBV29-1 and J is TRBJ2-5, with 10 bases identical to TRBD2. The V gene end was trimmed by 1 base and the J gene end by 11 bases; junction bases not matched to a gene: 16. Germline V gives CDR1 SQVTM, CDR2 ANQGSEA. The CDR3 runs 16 residues. The chain's CDR3 is CSVEGQSGGAGYEQYF. CDR3 in DNA: TGCAGCGTTGAAGGCCAGAGCGGGGGGGCCGGGTATGAGCAGTACTTC.

The chain combines TRBV20-1 with TRBJ2-4; 8 bases line up with TRBD1. CDR3 size: 14 residues. Germline V gene lookup returns CDR1 DFQATT and CDR2 SNEGSKA (reference sequence). V trimming: 6 bases; J trimming: 0 bases; junction bases outside the gene matches: 4. The CDR3 region has the DNA TGCAGTGCACCAGGGGGCTTAGCCAAAAACATTCAGTACTTC. This gives the protein CSAPGGLAKNIQYF.

The table lists this clonotype with many counts. This chain joins TRBV7-7 and TRBJ2-2; D call uncertain. V was trimmed by 6 bases and J by 5 bases, leaving 10 bases between them. Germline CDR1 reads SSHAT; CDR2 reads FNYEAQ (reference sequence). This CDR3 is 13 amino acids long. The CDR3 sequence is CASRNDLTGELFF. The CDR3 DNA sequence: TGTGCCAGCAGGAATGACCTTACCGGGGAGCTGTTTTTT.

The chain links TRBV6-6 to TRBJ2-5, with D tentatively TRBD1 (8 bases). The J call may be mistaken, given a closer DNA end match to TRBJ2-7. The CDR3 runs to 15 residues. Germline V lookup: CDR1 MNHNY, CDR2 SVGAGI (reference sequence). The CDR3 is CASSYERTGRDEQYF. DNA for the CDR3: TGTGCCAGCAGTTACGAACGGACAGGGAGGGACGAGCAGTACTTC.

This clonotype was observed at least ten times. The chain joins TRBV20-1 to TRBJ2-1; possibly TRBD1 for D (5 bases). The germline V and J ends were trimmed by 7 bases and 0 bases, with 13 bases remaining between them. This CDR3 has 14 residues. Germline CDR1 and CDR2: DFQATT and SNEGSKA (reference sequence). This chain's CDR3 is CSVTLQGSYNEQFF. CDR3 coding DNA: TGCAGTGTTACCCTTCAGGGCTCCTACAATGAGCAGTTCTTC.

In its sample, this clonotype was seen many times. The rearrangement links TRBV30 to TRBJ2-5; D may be TRBD1 or TRBD2 (5 bases each). Trimming left V 7 bases short and J 7 bases short, with 16 bases between. The germline CDR1 and CDR2 sequences are GTSNPN and SVGIG (reference sequence). The CDR3 consists of 12 residues. CDR3: CAFVQARGTQYF. CDR3 DNA: TGTGCCTTTGTACAGGCTCGGGGGACCCAGTACTTC.

Concerning this clonotype itself: It may be a read error: a sequence one base away is much more abundant. The rearrangement joins TRBV20-1 to TRBJ2-5; D is possibly TRBD1 (5 bases). This CDR3 is built from 12 residues. The V gene lost 5 bases and the J gene lost 4 bases, with 11 bases spanning the gap. The germline gives CDR1 DFQATT, CDR2 SNEGSKA (reference sequence). The CDR3 protein is CSAGASGETQYF. Written as DNA, the CDR3 is TGCAGTGCTGGGGCGTCAGGAGAGACCCAGTACTTC.

For this clonotype: Compared with germline, one end of the junction differs, possibly owing to a read error. The chain employs TRBV5-1 and TRBJ2-3; D might be TRBD1 or TRBD2, each matching 6 bases. The CDR3 extends over 17 amino acids. Looked up from germline, CDR1 is SGHRS and CDR2 is YFSETQ. CDR3 bases: TGCACCAGCAGCTTGGGACTCACCAGGGGTGACACAGATACGCAGTATTTT. Translated: CTSSLGLTRGDTDTQYF. Looking up the rest from reference TRBV5-1 and TRBJ2-3 gives the full variable domain: KAGVTQTPRYLIKTRGQQVTLSCSPISGHRSVSWYQQTPGQGLQFLFEYFSETQRNKGNFPGRFSGRQFSNSRSEMNVSTLELGDSALYLCTSSLGLTRGDTDTQYFGPGTRLTVL.

This clonotype has ten or more counts. The chain uses TRBV5-1 and TRBJ1-2; 9 bases line up with TRBD1. The CDR3 totals 15 residues. The germline gives CDR1 SGHRS, CDR2 YFSETQ. V trimming: 5 bases; J trimming: 6 bases; junction bases outside the gene matches: 11. The CDR3 region is CASSLVRRQGDGYTF. CDR3 nucleotide sequence: TGCGCCAGCAGTTTAGTACGGCGACAGGGGGATGGCTACACCTTC.

This clonotype was seen a handful of times. This chain uses TRBV5-1 with TRBJ1-6; possible D gene TRBD1, 5 bases. This CDR3 is built from 13 residues. CDR1 SGHRS and CDR2 YFSETQ come from the germline V gene. The ends were cut back, 4 bases at V and 6 bases at J, with 8 bases in the middle. CDR3 sequence: CASSATVNSPLHF. CDR3 nucleotides: TGCGCCAGCAGCGCGACAGTTAATTCACCCCTCCACTTT. Variable domain in full (rest from reference TRBV5-1 and TRBJ1-6): KAGVTQTPRYLIKTRGQQVTLSCSPISGHRSVSWYQQTPGQGLQFLFEYFSETQRNKGNFPGRFSGRQFSNSRSEMNVSTLELGDSALYLCASSATVNSPLHFGNGTRLTVT.

This clonotype was observed many times. J is TRBJ2-4 and V is TRBV9; D might be TRBD1 (6 bases). The V and J ends lost 3 bases and 0 bases respectively, with 16 bases between them. This CDR3 has 17 residues. Germline V lookup: CDR1 SGDLS, CDR2 YYNGEE. CDR3 protein: CASSARSGDSAKNIQYF. DNA for the CDR3: TGTGCCAGCAGCGCACGTTCAGGGGATTCAGCCAAAAACATTCAGTACTTC.

CDR3 nucleotide sequence: TGTGCCGGACAGGGGGCCTGGGTCACTGAAGCTTTCTTT. Its translation is CAGQGAWVTEAFF. The gene calls are TRBV30 and TRBJ1-1, with 11 positions matching TRBD1. Germline V gene sequence: CDR1 GTSNPN, CDR2 SVGIG (reference sequence). After removal of 8 bases from V and 4 bases from J, the junction contained 6 bases not matched to a gene. This CDR3 has 13 amino acids.

This clonotype has a count of ten or more. V and J are TRBV6-5 and TRBJ2-5, with D hard to call. The CDR3 is 15 residues long. V was cut by 6 bases and J by 1 base, with 15 bases left in between. Per germline, CDR1 MNHEY and CDR2 SVGAGI. CDR3 region: CASSRDTYSQETQYF. CDR3 coding DNA: TGTGCCAGCAGCCGCGATACCTATAGCCAAGAGACCCAGTACTTC.

The chain carries TRBV28 and TRBJ2-5; D not certain. With the DNA end fitting TRBJ2-7 better, the J assignment may be wrong. The germline V gene has CDR1 MDHEN and CDR2 SYDVKM. The CDR3 is made up of 12 amino acids. The CDR3 nucleotides are TGTGCCAGCAGCCAGGTCATCTACGAGCAGTACTTC. This gives the protein CASSQVIYEQYF.

The table lists this clonotype with a few counts. J is TRBJ2-2 and V is TRBV6-2 or TRBV6-3; unclear D gene. V gave up 2 bases and J gave up 1 base, with 14 bases separating them. Germline values: CDR1 MNHEY, CDR2 SVGEGT. The CDR3 runs to 17 residues. The CDR3 coding sequence is TGTGCCAGCAGTTACCCGGAGCAGGCGATGAACACCGGGGAGCTGTTTTTT. This codes for CASSYPEQAMNTGELFF.

This clonotype was counted many times. The genes are TRBV9 and TRBJ2-5; no clear D. The CDR3 spans 14 residues. V lost 3 bases and J 2 bases, leaving 11 bases between the germline ends. Germline V gives CDR1 SGDLS, CDR2 YYNGEE. The chain's CDR3 is CASSAPIGQETQYF. The CDR3 DNA reads as TGTGCCAGCAGCGCACCCATCGGGCAAGAGACCCAGTACTTC.

This clonotype was seen at least ten times. The chain couples TRBV3-1 to TRBJ2-1; D call uncertain. V dropped 0 bases and J dropped 4 bases, with 10 bases sitting between them. Germline lookup yields CDR1 LGHDT and CDR2 YNNKEL (reference sequence). The CDR3 has 15 residues. The CDR3 coding sequence is TGTGCCAGCAGCCAAGATAAAGACGGATACAATGAGCAGTTCTTC. Its translation is CASSQDKDGYNEQFF.

CDR3 amino acids: CALKPGPGNSPLHF. The CDR3 coding sequence is TGTGCCCTCAAGCCCGGTCCCGGTAATTCACCCCTCCACTTT. The chain couples TRBV10-3 to TRBJ1-6; no clear D. V lost 11 bases, J lost 6 bases, and 17 bases lay in between. The CDR3 runs 14 residues. Per the germline V gene, CDR1 is ENHRY and CDR2 is SYGVKD.

A remark on this clonotype: One base away lies a much larger clone, so this may be a sequencing read error. The rearrangement uses TRBV7-2 and TRBJ2-7, with TRBD2 matching over 8 bases. Germline V lookup: CDR1 SGHTA, CDR2 FQGNSA. V lost 5 bases to trimming and J lost 7 bases; unmatched junction nucleotides: 16. The CDR3 has 16 residues. CDR3 DNA: TGTGCCAGCAGCCGCCCCGGGGGGGCTTCCTACAATGAGCAGTACTTC. This encodes CASSRPGGASYNEQYF.